This T cell receptor (beta chain) came from a study of identical twins. V shed 2 bases and J shed 3 bases, with 26 bases lying between them. The V gene's germline CDR1 is SGHRS and CDR2 YFSETQ. The CDR3 has 19 residues. In its sample, this clonotype was seen a few times. TCRdb processed the 5' RACE reads anew with MiXCR; each CDR3 protein has one entry. In the table there are roughly 290,000 distinct CDR3 sequences, around 8.8% of which are singletons. The same specimen was also included in a second study, on yellow fever vaccine responses in identical twins.

The clonotype comes from a woman between 18 and 30 years old in good health. The sequenced material came from memory (CD45RO+) T cells sorted from blood. V and J are TRBV5-1 and TRBJ1-2, with D perhaps matching TRBD1 (6 bases). CDR3 nucleotides: TGCGCCAGCAGCTTAAACTACGACTCCCGGGGACACTCTTACTATGGCTACACCTTC. It yields the protein CASSLNYDSRGHSYYGYTF.